The clone carrying this TCR beta chain has only a few counts. The data were taken from a study of blood T cell repertoires in COVID-19. Study-wide background: COVID-19 samples from acute and convalescent phases originated in the United States, Italy and Spain. Nucleic acid was either cDNA or gDNA, and it came from T cells, B-cell-depleted T cells, or PBMCs.

Germline lookup yields CDR1 SEHNR and CDR2 FQNEAQ (reference sequence). CDR3 length: 16 residues. The V and J ends lost 5 bases and 3 bases, in that order; junction bases with no gene match: 12. The authors' processing: Cell counts per sample came from amplifying reference gene primers. Libraries were prepared by immunoSEQ multiplex PCR; TCRdb keeps only in-frame clonotypes and omits some of them. That table gives V, J and clone size, and the DNA gave D and trimming. The sample comprises about 240,000 clones, approximately 91% of which are singletons, and 0.7% to 0.85% rests with the top ten. This chain connects TRBV7-9 to TRBJ2-5; 7 positions agree with TRBD1. This TCR derives from a woman aged 30 to 39 with acute or convalescent COVID-19. The specimen sequenced was peripheral blood. CDR3 region: CASSRQGVRRKETQYF. CDR3 nucleotide sequence: TGTGCCAGCAGCCGACAGGGAGTTAGGAGGAAAGAGACCCAGTACTTC.